These 11 T cell receptor beta chains came from one sample sequenced in a study of cytomegalovirus exposure and HLA in healthy donors. Primers: 60 Vbeta forward and 13 Jbeta reverse. Clones were read by immunoSEQ multiplex PCR, and TCRdb kept only the in-frame ones, dropping some. The sample has around 91,000 clones; around four fifths are singletons. Input material: PBMCs. Receptors originate from a male donor in good health and CMV-seropositive.

The chain has TRBV11-2 and TRBJ1-6; D remains unclear. The CDR3 loop spans 13 amino acids. The V end was cut by 1 base, the J end by 7 bases, with 5 bases between. Germline V CDR1 and CDR2: SGHAT, FQNNGV. CDR3 amino acids: CASSLVPNSPLHF. The CDR3 DNA follows: TGTGCCAGCAGCTTAGTCCCGAATTCACCCCTCCACTTT.

The chain uses TRBV29-1 and TRBJ2-7; 8 bases map to TRBD1. CDR1 is SQVTM, CDR2 ANQGSEA, per germline. Germline trimming cut 4 bases from V and 2 bases from J; bases unmatched to any gene: 4. This CDR3 contains 13 residues. The CDR3: CSVARTGTYEQYF. CDR3 DNA sequence: TGCAGCGTTGCACGGACAGGGACCTACGAGCAGTACTTC.

The chain combines TRBV15 with TRBJ2-7, with 7 bases fitting TRBD1. CDR1 and CDR2 from the germline V gene are LNHNV and YYDKDF (reference sequence). The junction had 7 bases not matched to a gene; V was cut back by 2 bases and J by 6 bases. The CDR3 runs 14 residues. DNA for the CDR3: TGTGCCACCAGCAGATCGACAGGGAAAAGCGAGCAGTACTTC. Its translation is CATSRSTGKSEQYF.

V gene TRBV12-5 combines with J gene TRBJ2-1; 8 nucleotides agree with TRBD1. The CDR3 has 14 residues. Trimming at V came to 6 bases and at J to 6 bases, leaving 7 bases not matched to a gene. CDR1 LGHNT and CDR2 FRNRAP come from the germline V gene. Written as DNA, the CDR3 is TGTGCTAGTGGCCAGTCGACAGGGGTCAATGAGCAGTTCTTC. Translated: CASGQSTGVNEQFF.

This clone occurred once. The V call is TRBV5-4, the J call TRBJ2-7, with a possible D match to TRBD1 (5 bases). Germline assignment: CDR1 SGHNT and CDR2 YYREEE (reference sequence). The CDR3 has 15 residues. V dropped 0 bases and J dropped 1 base, with 11 bases sitting between them. The CDR3 is CASSLEPDSSYEQYF. CDR3 DNA sequence: TGTGCCAGCAGCTTGGAACCCGACAGTTCCTACGAGCAGTACTTC. The full variable domain, completed using reference TRBV5-4 and TRBJ2-7, is ETGVTQSPTHLIKTRGQQVTLRCSSQSGHNTVSWYQQALGQGPQFIFQYYREEENGRGNFPPRFSGLQFPNYSSELNVNALELDDSALYLCASSLEPDSSYEQYFGPGTRLTVT.

The CDR3 sequence: CASSLGGDSQPQHF. The CDR3 region has the DNA TGTGCCAGCAGCTTAGGGGGCGACTCTCAGCCCCAGCATTTT. The gene calls are TRBV5-4 and TRBJ1-5, with 7 bases lining up with TRBD1. The CDR3 contains 14 residues. From germline, CDR1 is SGHNT and CDR2 YYREEE (reference sequence). V lost 2 bases, J lost 6 bases, and 5 bases stayed unmatched.

The rearrangement links TRBV6-6 to TRBJ2-7; the match to TRBD1 covers 8 bases. CDR1 is MNHNY, CDR2 SVGAGI, per germline (reference sequence). With V trimmed by 5 bases and J by 2 bases, 2 bases remained unmatched. CDR3 length equals 13 residues. The CDR3 DNA is TGTGCCAGCAGTCGGACAGGGCCCTACGAGCAGTACTTC. As protein: CASSRTGPYEQYF.

This clone occurred a few times. The chain is built from TRBV7-9 and TRBJ1-2; 7 bases align to TRBD1. Unmatched junction bases numbered 2, after V lost 2 bases and J lost 5 bases. Germline V gene sequence: CDR1 SEHNR, CDR2 FQNEAQ (reference sequence). The CDR3 totals 13 residues. The CDR3 bases are TGTGCCAGCAGCTTAAACAGGGGATATGGCTACACCTTC. Its translation is CASSLNRGYGYTF.

This clone was found a few times. Written as DNA, the CDR3 is TGTGCCAGTAGTGTCGGACAGGGGAGGTTGAGAGAGACCCAGTACTTC. Translated, it gives CASSVGQGRLRETQYF. V and J are TRBV19 and TRBJ2-5; 9 bases agree with TRBD1. Germline V lookup: CDR1 LNHDA, CDR2 SQIVND (reference sequence). V was clipped by 5 bases and J by 4 bases; unmatched bases: 11. The CDR3 length is 16 residues.

The chain recombines TRBV6-1 with TRBJ2-7; 10 nucleotides line up with TRBD1. The CDR3 sequence is 15 residues long. Unmatched junction bases numbered 4, after V lost 2 bases and J lost 3 bases. Germline CDR1 reads MNHNS; CDR2 reads SASEGT. CDR3: CASSESGQGLYEQYF. DNA for the CDR3: TGTGCCAGCAGTGAATCGGGACAGGGGCTCTACGAGCAGTACTTC.

In DNA form, the CDR3 reads TGCGCCAGCAGCTTGGGGGACAGGGGCAGTTTTAGCCAAGAGACCCAGTACTTC. This gives the protein CASSLGDRGSFSQETQYF. V and J are TRBV5-1 and TRBJ2-5, with 10 positions matching TRBD1. J gave up 1 base and V 0 bases, and 9 bases lay outside the gene matches. From germline, CDR1 is SGHRS and CDR2 YFSETQ. The length of the CDR3 is 18 residues.